The present entry profiles one T cell receptor (beta chain) with its context. What it recognizes is unknown. PCR used 60 Vbeta primers and 13 Jbeta primers. Only in-frame clones appear in the TCRdb table, and some are missing; sequencing was by immunoSEQ multiplex PCR. The sample has around 190,000 clones, roughly four fifths seen once. This entry comes from a study of cytomegalovirus exposure and HLA in healthy donors. Findings and caveats of the study: Sequencing depth across donors, presence/absence analyses assumed, was roughly uniform. Later on, an analysis showed TCR association rates differing by HLA locus, with DRB1 the most and HLA-C the fewest. Researchers catalogued over 150 TCR beta chains as cytomegalovirus-associated. Earlier analysis looked at TCR beta V segments, and most were productive about 87% or about 30% of the time.

CDR1 is MDHEN, CDR2 SYDVKM, per germline. The CDR3 length is 16 residues. Trimming left V 3 bases short and J 3 bases short, with 18 bases between. The sample consisted of PBMCs. The receptor comes from a young woman in good health and CMV-seropositive. The genes are TRBV28 and TRBJ2-7, with D possibly matching TRBD1 (6 bases). CDR3 in DNA: TGTGCCAGCAGTTTCTTTCCCGACAGGCCCCACTACGAGCAGTACTTC. It yields the protein CASSFFPDRPHYEQYF.